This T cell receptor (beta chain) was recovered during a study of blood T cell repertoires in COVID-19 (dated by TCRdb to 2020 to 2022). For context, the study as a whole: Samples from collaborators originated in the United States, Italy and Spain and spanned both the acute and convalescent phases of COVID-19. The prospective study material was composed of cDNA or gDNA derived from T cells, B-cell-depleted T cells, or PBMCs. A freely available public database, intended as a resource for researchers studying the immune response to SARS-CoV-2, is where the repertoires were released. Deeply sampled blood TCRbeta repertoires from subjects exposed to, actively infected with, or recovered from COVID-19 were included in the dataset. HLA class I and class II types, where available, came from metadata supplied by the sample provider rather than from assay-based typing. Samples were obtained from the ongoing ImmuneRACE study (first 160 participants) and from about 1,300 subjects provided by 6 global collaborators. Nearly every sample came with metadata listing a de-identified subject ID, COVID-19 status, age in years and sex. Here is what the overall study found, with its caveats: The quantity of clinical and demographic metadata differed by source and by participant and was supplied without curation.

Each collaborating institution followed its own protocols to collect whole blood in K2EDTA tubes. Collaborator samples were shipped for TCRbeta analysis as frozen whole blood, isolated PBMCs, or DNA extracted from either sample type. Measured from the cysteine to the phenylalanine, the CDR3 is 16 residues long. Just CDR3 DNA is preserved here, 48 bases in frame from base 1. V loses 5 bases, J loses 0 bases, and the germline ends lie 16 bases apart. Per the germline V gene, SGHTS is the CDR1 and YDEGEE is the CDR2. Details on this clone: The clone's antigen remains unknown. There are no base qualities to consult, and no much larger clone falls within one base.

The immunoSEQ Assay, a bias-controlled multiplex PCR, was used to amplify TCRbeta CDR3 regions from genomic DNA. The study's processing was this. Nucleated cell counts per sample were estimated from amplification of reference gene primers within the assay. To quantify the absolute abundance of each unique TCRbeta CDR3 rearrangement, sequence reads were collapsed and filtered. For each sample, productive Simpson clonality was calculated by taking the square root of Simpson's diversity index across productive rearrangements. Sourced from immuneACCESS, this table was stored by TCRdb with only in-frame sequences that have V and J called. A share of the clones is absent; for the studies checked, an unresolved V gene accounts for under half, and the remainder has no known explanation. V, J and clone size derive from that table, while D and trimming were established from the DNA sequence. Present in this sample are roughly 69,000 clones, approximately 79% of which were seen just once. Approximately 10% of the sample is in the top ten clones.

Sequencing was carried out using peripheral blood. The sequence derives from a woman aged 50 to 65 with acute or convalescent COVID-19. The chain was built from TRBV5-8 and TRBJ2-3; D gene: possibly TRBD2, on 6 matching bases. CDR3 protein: CASSFRDSSSTDTQYF. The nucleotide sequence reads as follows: TGTGCCAGCAGTTTTCGGGACTCCTCGAGCACAGATACGCAGTATTTT.